This passage covers 28 T cell receptor beta chains from one sample sequenced in a study of read filtering for tumor transcriptome and immune sequencing. From approximately 400 ng of RNA, a library with molecular barcoded alpha/delta and beta/gamma adaptors was made. TCRdb itself ran the reads through MiXCR, one entry per CDR3 protein. The data hold about 86,000 distinct CDR3 sequences, with approximately 13% observed a single time. The sample comprised a population of CD138-negative cells sorted from bone marrow. The receptors were gathered from a donor at least 40 years old with multiple myeloma.

There are a few counts of this clonotype. This sequence may be a read error, since a much larger clone differs from it by one base. The chain combines TRBV7-8 with TRBJ2-1; 8 bases fit TRBD2. The CDR3 sequence is 16 residues long. Germline V CDR1 and CDR2: SGHVS, FQNEAQ. This CDR3 is CASSPELAAAYKEQFF. For the CDR3, the DNA is TGTGCCAGCAGCCCCGAACTAGCGGCGGCTTACAAGGAGCAGTTCTTC.

Ten or more counts support this clonotype. The genes are TRBV7-9 and TRBJ1-5, with D perhaps TRBD1 (5 bases). V dropped 1 base and J dropped 3 bases, with 10 bases sitting between them. The germline CDR1 and CDR2 sequences are SEHNR and FQNEAQ (reference sequence). CDR3 length equals 15 residues. The CDR3 sequence is CASSLDGASNQPQHF. CDR3 sequence (DNA): TGTGCCAGCAGCTTAGACGGGGCCTCCAATCAGCCCCAGCATTTT.

Comments on this clonotype: This may be a read error, as it is one base from a much larger clone. V and J are TRBV5-1 and TRBJ1-1; the D gene is possibly TRBD1 (5 bases). This CDR3 comprises 14 residues. In germline, CDR1 is SGHRS, CDR2 YFSETQ. CDR3 bases: TGCGCCTGCAGCTTGAAGGGGCGATCGGCTGAAGCTTTCTTT. Its protein product is CACSLKGRSAEAFF.

This clonotype was counted at least ten times. The V and J genes are TRBV5-1 and TRBJ1-4, with D unresolved. V lost 2 bases, J lost 8 bases, and 13 bases lay in between. There are 14 residues in the CDR3. The germline gives CDR1 SGHRS, CDR2 YFSETQ. The CDR3 nucleotides read TGCGCCAGCAGCTTTACCACAGAGAGGGAAAAACTGTTTTTT. Its protein product is CASSFTTEREKLFF.

In this sample, this clonotype turned up many times. Its ends do not fully match the called genes, so a read error is possible. The chain combines TRBV7-2 with TRBJ2-2, with D possibly matching TRBD2 (5 bases). Germline CDR1 reads SGHTA; CDR2 reads FQGNSA. The CDR3 length is 14 residues. The DNA of the CDR3 is TGTGCCAGCAGCATAGCCCCGGGAACCGGGGAGCTGTTTTTT. It is translated as CASSIAPGTGELFF. Complete variable domain (other parts from reference TRBV7-2 and TRBJ2-2): GAGVSQSPSNKVTEKGKDVELRCDPISGHTALYWYRQSLGQGLEFLIYFQGNSAPDKSGLPSDRFSAERTGGSVSTLTIQRTQQEDSAVYLCASSIAPGTGELFFGEGSRLTVL.

The count of this clonotype is one. With a much larger clone just one base away, this may be a read error. J is TRBJ2-3 and V is TRBV20-1; D is possibly TRBD2 (5 bases). Germline CDR1 DFQATT, CDR2 SNEGSKA (reference sequence). The CDR3 is 15 amino acids. The CDR3 protein is CSATHPAESTDTLYF. DNA for the CDR3: TGCAGTGCTACCCACCCAGCGGAGAGCACAGATACGCTGTATTTT.

For this clonotype: Since a much larger clone is just one base distant, this may be a read error. The J gene is TRBJ2-3, the V gene TRBV20-1; TRBD1 might be the D (6 bases). Germline values: CDR1 DFQATT, CDR2 SNEGSKA (reference sequence). The CDR3 is made up of 14 amino acids. The CDR3 region is CGARDSRGTDTQYF. CDR3 coding DNA: TGCGGTGCTAGAGACTCAAGGGGGACAGATACGCAGTATTTT.

There are many counts of this clonotype. V is TRBV24-1 and J is TRBJ2-2; D is uncertain. The CDR3 covers 16 residues. Germline lookup yields CDR1 KGHDR and CDR2 SFDVKD. V was trimmed by 5 bases and J by 0 bases, leaving 12 bases between them. CDR3 amino acids: CATSGGAATNTGELFF. The CDR3 DNA reads TGTGCCACCAGTGGTGGTGCAGCTACGAACACCGGGGAGCTGTTTTTT.

In this sample, this clonotype turned up many times. The chain links TRBV7-2 to TRBJ1-5; D uncertain. The CDR3 totals 15 residues. V lost 1 base to trimming and J lost 4 bases, with 11 bases between them. In germline, CDR1 is SGHTA, CDR2 FQGNSA. As DNA, the CDR3 is TGTGCCAGCAGCTTAGTTTGGTCAGTAAATCAGCCCCAGCATTTT. Protein: CASSLVWSVNQPQHF. The full variable domain, its missing parts supplied by reference TRBV7-2 and TRBJ1-5, is GAGVSQSPSNKVTEKGKDVELRCDPISGHTALYWYRQSLGQGLEFLIYFQGNSAPDKSGLPSDRFSAERTGGSVSTLTIQRTQQEDSAVYLCASSLVWSVNQPQHFGDGTRLSIL.

This clonotype showed up many times. The V call is TRBV29-1, the J call TRBJ2-5; a possible D gene is TRBD1 (6 bases). The V gene lost 3 bases and the J gene lost 5 bases, with 13 bases spanning the gap. The CDR3 is 13 residues long. Germline CDR1 is SQVTM and CDR2 is ANQGSEA. DNA for the CDR3: TGCAGCGTTGACAGGGGTCTAGAGGAGACCCAGTACTTC. It specifies CSVDRGLEETQYF.

Many counts were recorded for this clonotype. This chain connects TRBV29-1 to TRBJ2-3, with 9 bases that match TRBD2. Germline assignment: CDR1 SQVTM and CDR2 ANQGSEA. There are 18 residues in the CDR3. Trimming removed 0 bases from V and 2 bases from J; junction bases left unmatched: 12. CDR3 in DNA: TGCAGCGTTGAAGATCTTAGTATGACTAGCGGAGTCACAGATACGCAGTATTTT. Its protein product is CSVEDLSMTSGVTDTQYF.

This clonotype was observed at least ten times. J is TRBJ2-7 and V is TRBV12-3 or TRBV12-4; no clear D. V was trimmed by 5 bases and J by 4 bases, leaving 15 bases between them. The CDR3 sequence is 14 residues long. The CDR3 sequence: CASSAFRARYEQYF. DNA for the CDR3: TGTGCCAGCAGTGCGTTTAGGGCGCGGTACGAGCAGTACTTC.

The sample holds many counts of this clonotype. This chain uses TRBV5-1 with TRBJ2-7, with D possibly being TRBD1 (6 bases). Germline CDR1 SGHRS, CDR2 YFSETQ. This CDR3 has 15 amino acids. Trimming shortened V by 3 bases and J by 5 bases, and 18 bases separated the two germline ends. The CDR3 DNA reads TGCGCCAGCAGCTATTTCGGACAGCTTGGCGACGAGCAGTACTTC. Amino acid sequence: CASSYFGQLGDEQYF.

In this sample, this clonotype turned up many times. As DNA, the CDR3 is TGTGCCAGTACCCGATCAGGGGTGAGAGCAACTAATGAAAAACTGTTTTTT. Protein: CASTRSGVRATNEKLFF. The V call is TRBV19, the J call TRBJ1-4, with a weak D call TRBD1 (6 bases). The germline V gene encodes CDR1 LNHDA and CDR2 SQIVND (reference sequence). V was clipped by 7 bases and J by 0 bases, with 18 bases between them. The CDR3 sequence is 17 residues long. The full variable domain, in which reference TRBV19 and TRBJ1-4 provide the parts outside the CDR3, is DGGITQSPKYLFRKEGQNVTLSCEQNLNHDAMYWYRQDPGQGLRLIYYSQIVNDFQKGDIAEGYSVSREKKESFPLTVTSAQKNPTAFYLCASTRSGVRATNEKLFFGSGTQLSVL.

This clonotype was detected many times. The rearrangement links TRBV5-1 to TRBJ2-1, with 10 bases identical to TRBD1. V shed 0 bases, J shed 5 bases, and the junction held 8 bases outside the gene matches. CDR1 is SGHRS and CDR2 is YFSETQ in the germline V gene. The CDR3 contains 17 residues. Here the CDR3 reads CASSLEPGTGADNEQFF. CDR3 sequence (DNA): TGCGCCAGCAGCTTGGAACCCGGGACAGGGGCAGACAATGAGCAGTTCTTC.

This clonotype was seen repeatedly, ten times or more. This chain links TRBV6-5 with TRBJ2-1; D is perhaps TRBD2 (6 bases). V dropped 0 bases and J dropped 8 bases, with 23 bases sitting between them. Germline V gene lookup returns CDR1 MNHEY and CDR2 SVGAGI. CDR3 length: 18 residues. The CDR3: CASSYSLSRDAGGDEQFF. CDR3 DNA sequence: TGTGCCAGCAGTTACTCATTATCCCGGGACGCCGGGGGAGATGAGCAGTTCTTC.

This clonotype has a count of ten or more. V and J are TRBV20-1 and TRBJ2-5; TRBD2 is a possible D gene (5 bases). V lost 3 bases, J lost 5 bases, and 10 bases lay in between. The length of the CDR3 is 12 residues. Germline V gene sequence: CDR1 DFQATT, CDR2 SNEGSKA (reference sequence). The CDR3 DNA sequence: TGCAGTGCTAGGGTGGGAGCCGAGACCCAGTACTTC. Amino acids: CSARVGAETQYF.

On this clonotype: A much larger clone sits a single nucleotide away, making a read error possible. The CDR3 ends on some other residue instead of the conserved phenylalanine or tryptophan, so this is likely a read error. The V gene is TRBV19, the J gene TRBJ2-2; tentatively, D is TRBD1 (6 bases). The CDR3 has 16 amino acids. Germline V gives CDR1 LNHDA, CDR2 SQIVND (reference sequence). V gave up 5 bases and J gave up 3 bases, with 16 bases separating them. The CDR3 is CASSPRGQGDTGELFL. The DNA for the CDR3 is TGTGCCAGTAGTCCACGGGGACAAGGGGACACCGGGGAGCTGTTTCTT.

This clonotype was recorded a few times. The chain is built from TRBV7-2 and TRBJ2-1; the D gene is possibly TRBD1 (6 bases). The germline V gene encodes CDR1 SGHTA and CDR2 FQGNSA. The V gene lost 6 bases and the J gene lost 4 bases, with 16 bases spanning the gap. The length of the CDR3 is 15 residues. This CDR3 is CASSSPGTIYNEQFF. The CDR3 DNA is TGTGCCAGCAGTTCGCCCGGGACAATATACAATGAGCAGTTCTTC.

In this sample, this clonotype turned up many times. The chain uses TRBV2 and TRBJ2-1, with 12 nucleotides matching TRBD1. The V segment lost 7 bases and the J segment 9 bases; nucleotides outside the gene matches: 13. The CDR3 spans 16 residues. Per the germline V gene, CDR1 is SNHLY and CDR2 is FYNNEI. Here the CDR3 reads CASTSVPGQGATEQFF. The CDR3 DNA follows: TGTGCCAGCACGTCCGTCCCGGGACAGGGGGCTACTGAGCAGTTCTTC.

This clonotype came up many times. The chain carries TRBV7-9 and TRBJ2-5; D remains ambiguous. Germline-derived CDR1 and CDR2 are SEHNR and FQNEAQ (reference sequence). This CDR3 has 12 amino acids. Trimming removed 5 bases at V and 6 bases at J, with 10 bases between. In DNA, the CDR3 is TGTGCCAGCAGCCCCTCTTATCAGACCCAGTACTTC. It is translated as CASSPSYQTQYF.

This clonotype was counted many times. The genes are TRBV28 and TRBJ1-5; D possibly corresponds to TRBD1 (6 bases). CDR1 and CDR2 (germline): MDHEN, SYDVKM. The CDR3 is 15 amino acids. V lost 7 bases and J 1 base, leaving 14 bases between the germline ends. The CDR3 loop is CASILRGPSNQPQHF. CDR3 nucleotides: TGTGCCAGCATCCTCAGGGGCCCGAGCAATCAGCCCCAGCATTTT.

This clonotype has ten or more counts. A junction boundary mismatches the germline segment, possibly from a read error. This chain links TRBV29-1 with TRBJ2-1; D may be TRBD1 or TRBD2 (6 bases each). Germline CDR1 is SQVTM and CDR2 is ANQGSEA. This CDR3 has 16 amino acids. CDR3 region: CSVEEGKGGSYNGQFF. In DNA, the CDR3 is TGCAGCGTTGAGGAAGGGAAGGGGGGCTCCTACAATGGGCAGTTCTTC.

In this sample, this clonotype turned up a few times. The chain couples TRBV15 to TRBJ1-2; D gene uncertain. This CDR3 contains 12 residues. Germline CDR1 reads LNHNV; CDR2 reads YYDKDF (reference sequence). V lost 1 base and J 8 bases, leaving 8 bases between the germline ends. The CDR3 spells CATSRGPDGYTF. CDR3 DNA sequence: TGTGCCACCAGCAGAGGACCGGACGGCTACACCTTC.

This clonotype was recorded a few times. J is TRBJ2-7 and V is TRBV11-3, with 11 bases lining up with TRBD2. The germline gives CDR1 SGHNT, CDR2 YENEEA. The CDR3 is made up of 13 amino acids. Trimming at V came to 7 bases and at J to 4 bases, leaving 3 bases not matched to a gene. In DNA, the CDR3 is TGTGCCAGCACCACTAGCGGGAGTTACGAGCAGTACTTC. It codes for CASTTSGSYEQYF.

The CDR3 is CASSYTGTATDTQYF. The CDR3 region has the DNA TGTGCCAGCAGTTACACTGGGACAGCTACAGATACGCAGTATTTT. This chain uses TRBV6-5 with TRBJ2-3; 7 bases fit TRBD1. The junction had 5 bases not matched to a gene; V was cut back by 2 bases and J by 3 bases. The CDR3 is 15 residues long. Germline V lookup: CDR1 MNHEY, CDR2 SVGAGI.

The sample holds many counts of this clonotype. The genes are TRBV12-3 or TRBV12-4 and TRBJ2-2; TRBD2 is a possible D gene (6 bases). This CDR3 contains 15 residues. V shed 3 bases and J shed 7 bases, with 15 bases lying between them. The CDR3 loop is CASSLAGGGIGELFF. The CDR3 region has the DNA TGTGCCAGCAGTTTGGCGGGCGGCGGGATCGGGGAGCTGTTTTTT.

There are a few counts of this clonotype. This may arise from a read error, as a much more abundant clone is one base away. V and J are TRBV6-4 and TRBJ2-1; 8 positions match TRBD2. The CDR3 has 14 residues. Germline V lookup: CDR1 MRHNA, CDR2 SNTAGT. This CDR3 reads CASSSGGPNNGQFF. CDR3 DNA sequence: TGTGCCAGCAGTAGCGGGGGCCCAAACAATGGGCAGTTCTTC.